Sequencing of this TCR beta chain was carried out in a study of beta chain features in type 1 diabetes. Study overall: Age, gender and cell yields were alike across patients and healthy donors. The study, taken as a whole, reports: PCR could preferentially amplify shorter templates, alike in patients and controls.

Of the isolated RNA, all was reverse transcribed, and so the sequenced material was expressed TCRB transcripts. Data came from immunoSEQ multiplex PCR; TCRdb stores just in-frame clones and leaves some out. This repertoire shows 350,000 to 450,000 clones, over 11% found once; its top ten account for around 0.035%. This CDR3 has 14 amino acids. Germline V gene sequence: CDR1 MGHDK, CDR2 SYGVNS. The V end was cut by 4 bases, the J end by 6 bases, with 10 bases between. It was via CD45RO/CCR7/CD25/CD127/CD95/CD27 that CD4+ naive, central memory, regulatory and stem cell-like memory cells were sorted. This clone was recorded a few times. What it binds is not known.

Sequencing was done on a sample of naive CD4+ T cells from blood. The J gene is TRBJ2-6, the V gene TRBV25-1, with D possibly TRBD1 on 6 matching bases. The receptor was derived from a man under 40 in good health. CDR3 in amino acids: CASSVRGAANVLTF. DNA of the CDR3: TGTGCCAGCAGTGTCAGGGGTGCGGCCAACGTCCTGACTTTC. Filled out from reference TRBV25-1 and TRBJ2-6, the complete variable domain reads EADIYQTPRYLVIGTGKKITLECSQTMGHDKMYWYQQDPGMELHLIHYSYGVNSTEKGDLSSESTVSRIRTEHFPLTLESARPSHTSQYLCASSVRGAANVLTFGAGSRLTVL.